These T cell receptor beta chains were read from a single sample in a study of blood T cell repertoires in COVID-19. Measured with immunoSEQ multiplex PCR; TCRdb has only the in-frame clones, and not every one. The table has approximately 230,000 clones, roughly 79% seen once; the top ten hold approximately 16%. Material: PBMCs or T cells enriched from blood (not recorded which). The receptor set was obtained from a man aged 40-49 years who had recovered from COVID-19. Each CDR3 is given with its conserved first and last residue. Each record gives: D gene, V gene, J gene, clone size, CDR3 DNA, CDR3 protein. The D gene is left open where the match is weak. Clone size is shown for a subset of rows, as once, few, many or a class of expanded clone.

TRBD1	TRBV28	TRBJ1-5	.	TGTGCCAGCAGTTTATCCGGCAGGGGGCAGACTCAGCCCCAGCATTTT	CASSLSGRGQTQPQHF
TRBD1	TRBV7-3	TRBJ2-4	.	TGTGCCAGCAGCTTAAGCGGGACAGGGGGCGACATTCAGTACTTC	CASSLSGTGGDIQYF
.	TRBV7-9	TRBJ1-1	.	TGTGCCAGCAGCCCCCCTCTGGCAGGGGCGATGAACACTGAAGCTTTCTTT	CASSPPLAGAMNTEAFF
.	TRBV5-6	TRBJ1-1	.	TGTGCCAGCAGCTTGGAGCAGGGAGGGGGAACTGAAGCTTTCTTT	CASSLEQGGGTEAFF
TRBD2	TRBV7-2	TRBJ2-5	few	TGTGCCAGCAGCCCCCCCCGGGCGGGGGGCGGGAGAGAGACCCAGTACTTC	CASSPPRAGGGRETQYF
.	TRBV2	TRBJ2-2	.	TGTGCCAGCAGGCTGGTCAGGAACCCCACAGGGGAGCTGTTTTTT	CASRLVRNPTGELFF
.	TRBV4-2	TRBJ1-3	.	TGTGCCAGCAGCCAAGGTTCCCTCGAGGGAAACACCATATATTTT	CASSQGSLEGNTIYF
.	TRBV19	TRBJ2-5	.	TGTGCCAGTAGCGTTATGGAGACCCAGTACTTC	CASSVMETQYF
TRBD2	TRBV5-1	TRBJ2-2	once	TGCGCCAGCTCCTGGGGGGGCACCGGGGAGCTGTTTTTT	CASSWGGTGELFF
TRBD1	TRBV7-2	TRBJ1-2	.	TGTGCCAGCAGCACTTTGACAGGGGGCCTTTACTATGGCTACACCTTC	CASSTLTGGLYYGYTF
.	TRBV5-3	TRBJ1-5	many	TGTGCCAGAAGCCCAGGGGCCCTCAATCAGCCCCAGCATTTT	CARSPGALNQPQHF
.	TRBV6-6	TRBJ1-4	.	TGTGCCAGCACCGCCTCTACCGTAGCGGGTGAAAAACTGTTTTTT	CASTASTVAGEKLFF
TRBD1	TRBV28	TRBJ1-2	.	TGTGCCAGCAGTTTCTCACAGGGGGTCCAAGGCTGCACCTTC	CASSFSQGVQGCTF
TRBD1	TRBV7-6	TRBJ1-6	.	TGTGCCAGCAGCTTAGTAGGGGGCGACTATAATTCACCCCTCCACTTT	CASSLVGGDYNSPLHF
.	TRBV9	TRBJ1-2	.	TGTGCCAGCAGCGTGGGAACAGGGACGGTTACCTATGGCTACACCTTC	CASSVGTGTVTYGYTF
.	TRBV3-1/TRBV3-2	TRBJ2-5	.	TGTGCCAGCAGCCTACAGGGAAGAGAGACCCAGTACTTC	CASSLQGRETQYF
.	TRBV18	TRBJ2-1	.	TGTGCCAGCTCCGACTTTAGCGGCTTCTCCTACAATGAGCAGTTCTTC	CASSDFSGFSYNEQFF
TRBD1	TRBV4-1	TRBJ1-4	.	TGCGCCAGCAGCCAATTCGGGACAGGGATTAATGAAAAACTGTTTTTT	CASSQFGTGINEKLFF
TRBD1	TRBV5-1	TRBJ2-7	.	TGCGCCAGCAGCTTTGACAGGGGATCCTACGAGCAGTACTTC	CASSFDRGSYEQYF
TRBD1	TRBV30	TRBJ1-1	once	TGTGCCTGGAGTGCTTCCGGGACAGGGATCACTGAAGCTTTCTTT	CAWSASGTGITEAFF
TRBD2	TRBV4-2	TRBJ2-7	.	TGTGCCAGCAGCCAGGGAGGACTAGCGGGAGCCGCCGTCGAGCAGTACTTC	CASSQGGLAGAAVEQYF
.	TRBV5-4	TRBJ1-1	once	TGTGCCAGCAGCTTGTCGACACCTCTGAACACTGAAGCTTTCTTT	CASSLSTPLNTEAFF
.	TRBV11-2	TRBJ1-4	.	TGTGCCAGCAGCTTAGGTGGGATCCGGTCGGGGGAAAAACTGTTTTTT	CASSLGGIRSGEKLFF
TRBD1	TRBV10-3	TRBJ2-1	.	TGTGCCATCAGTGGGGACAGGGGTGATGAGCAGTTCTTC	CAISGDRGDEQFF
TRBD2	TRBV27	TRBJ2-3	.	TGTGCCCTCAGCGAACGGGGGGGTGTGGATACGCAGTATTTT	CALSERGGVDTQYF
.	TRBV10-1	TRBJ2-2	few	TGCGCAGAACAGGGGAACACCGGGGAGCTGTTTTTT	CAEQGNTGELFF
.	TRBV3-1/TRBV3-2	TRBJ1-2	few	TGTGCCAGCAGCCCTGCCTACCCCGATGGCTACACCTTC	CASSPAYPDGYTF
.	TRBV5-1	TRBJ1-2	.	TGCGCCAGCAGCTTGGAGGCAGGCCCACGGTATGGCTACACCTTC	CASSLEAGPRYGYTF
TRBD1	TRBV28	TRBJ2-3	.	TGTGCCAGCAGTCCAGGGGGAGCAAAATCAGATACGCAGTATTTT	CASSPGGAKSDTQYF
.	TRBV29-1	TRBJ1-4	.	TGCAGCGTTAGACAGTCTAATGAAAAACTGTTTTTT	CSVRQSNEKLFF
TRBD1	TRBV5-5	TRBJ1-2	once	TGTGCCAGCAGCGTTGCACCGACAGGGCCTGAGGGCTACACCTTC	CASSVAPTGPEGYTF
TRBD2	TRBV29-1	TRBJ2-7	.	TGCAGCGTTTTGTGGCGGGGGGCTACCTACGAGCAGTACTTC	CSVLWRGATYEQYF
TRBD1	TRBV18	TRBJ1-5	.	TGTGCCAGCTCAGAACAGGGGGCCGGAAGCAATCAGCCCCAGCATTTT	CASSEQGAGSNQPQHF
TRBD1	TRBV5-1	TRBJ2-2	once	TGCGCCAGCAGCGACAGGGGGAACACCGGGGAGCTGTTTTTT	CASSDRGNTGELFF
.	TRBV6-2/TRBV6-3	TRBJ2-7	.	TGTGCCAGCAGTTTGTTAGCGGATTACGAGCAGTACTTC	CASSLLADYEQYF
.	TRBV5-8	TRBJ2-7	.	TGTGCCAGCACGCGTCTTGCGGGAAGCCCCTACGAGCAGTACTTC	CASTRLAGSPYEQYF
TRBD2	TRBV11-1	TRBJ2-1	.	TGTGCCAGCAGCTTACTTGGGAGGGCCAGGAATGAGCAGTTCTTC	CASSLLGRARNEQFF
.	TRBV12-5	TRBJ1-1	.	TGTGCTAGTGGTTTGGGGACGGGGGGAACTGAAGCTTTCTTT	CASGLGTGGTEAFF
.	TRBV7-3	TRBJ1-1	once	TGTGCCAGCAGCTTTGAACGGGACACTGAAGCTTTCTTT	CASSFERDTEAFF
TRBD1	TRBV2	TRBJ2-3	.	TGTGCCAGCACCTATGGGCAGGGGGGCACAGATACGCAGTATTTT	CASTYGQGGTDTQYF
TRBD1	TRBV7-8	TRBJ1-5	.	TGTGCCAGCAGCTTAGACAGGGGGCAGCCCCAGCATTTT	CASSLDRGQPQHF
TRBD1	TRBV2	TRBJ1-2	.	TGTGCCAGCAGGGTGGACAGGGAAAATGGCTACACCTTC	CASRVDRENGYTF
TRBD2	TRBV5-1	TRBJ2-1	.	TGCGCCACCAACCACGGTGGTAGCGGGATAGATGAGCAGTTCTTC	CATNHGGSGIDEQFF
.	TRBV18	TRBJ2-5	.	TGTGCCAGCTCACCCCCGTTGGGGACAGGCGGGGGAGAGACCCAGTACTTC	CASSPPLGTGGGETQYF
TRBD1	TRBV7-2	TRBJ1-5	.	TGTGCCAGCAGCTCCGACAGGGGTGGGTTGGGTAATCAGCCCCAGCATTTT	CASSSDRGGLGNQPQHF
.	TRBV5-1	TRBJ1-4	.	TGCGCCAGCAGCTTGGGGCACGGGGGGAGTGAAAAACTGTTTTTT	CASSLGHGGSEKLFF
TRBD2	TRBV9	TRBJ2-3	once	TGTGCCAGCAGCGTTAGCGGGAGGCAACAAGATACGCAGTATTTT	CASSVSGRQQDTQYF
TRBD1	TRBV7-9	TRBJ1-4	once	TGTGCCAGCAGCTCCGGGACAGGGAATGAAAAACTGTTTTTT	CASSSGTGNEKLFF
TRBD1	TRBV18	TRBJ2-7	.	TGTGCCAGCTCACCTCTGACAGGGATAGGGTACGAGCAGTACTTC	CASSPLTGIGYEQYF
.	TRBV5-1	TRBJ2-2	once	TGCGCCAGCAGCGCACAGGGAAACGGCGCCGGGGAGCTGTTTTTT	CASSAQGNGAGELFF
.	TRBV4-2	TRBJ1-1	once	TGTGCCAGCAGCCAAGATCTCGGGGGGGCGAGGAACACTGAAGCTTTCTTT	CASSQDLGGARNTEAFF